The 7 T cell receptor beta chains presented below share a single source sample, sequenced in a study of shared clonotypes between healthy human individuals. Data came from immunoSEQ multiplex PCR; TCRdb stores just in-frame clones and leaves some out. Among about 300,000 clones, around 72% were seen once, and the ten largest hold about a tenth. Sequencing was carried out using memory CD4+ T cells sorted from blood. Described subset: CD45RA-negative fraction. The receptors were sampled from a young man in good health.

The J gene is TRBJ1-1, the V gene TRBV28; no reliable D call. Trimming took off 6 bases at V and 7 bases at J, with 6 bases between the two ends. CDR1 is MDHEN, CDR2 SYDVKM, per germline. The CDR3 is made up of 10 amino acids. The CDR3, as DNA: TGTGCCAGCAGACTCCTTGAAGCTTTCTTT. As protein: CASRLLEAFF. Full variable domain (outside the CDR3, taken from reference TRBV28 and TRBJ1-1): DVKVTQSSRYLVKRTGEKVFLECVQDMDHENMFWYRQDPGLGLRLIYFSYDVKMKEKGDIPEGYSVSREKKERFSLILESASTNQTSMYLCASRLLEAFFGQGTRLTVV.

This clone was detected a few times. This rearrangement joins TRBV2 to TRBJ2-5; possibly TRBD1 for D (6 bases). This CDR3 contains 15 residues. Germline CDR1 SNHLY, CDR2 FYNNEI. With 6 bases removed from V and 5 bases from J, the gap between germline ends came to 19 bases. CDR3 DNA: TGTGCCAGCAGGTTCAGGGGAGTATCGGGGGAGACCCAGTACTTC. Its protein is CASRFRGVSGETQYF.

The V and J genes are TRBV5-1 and TRBJ2-5; D is ambiguous. The CDR3 is 13 residues long. V gave up 1 base and J gave up 4 bases, with 8 bases separating them. In germline, CDR1 is SGHRS, CDR2 YFSETQ. DNA of the CDR3: TGCGCCAGCAGCTTGAGAGACACAGAGACCCAGTACTTC. Protein: CASSLRDTETQYF.

The genes are TRBV2 and TRBJ1-3; the D is unclear. The CDR3 consists of 15 residues. Germline CDR1 and CDR2: SNHLY and FYNNEI. Trimming took 6 bases from V and 0 from J, leaving 12 bases between them. This CDR3 reads CASRRLTSSGNTIYF. The CDR3 DNA follows: TGTGCCAGCAGGAGACTTACAAGCTCTGGAAACACCATATATTTT.

The J gene is TRBJ2-6, the V gene TRBV28; D unclear. V was trimmed by 8 bases and J by 1 base, leaving 9 bases between them. The germline CDR1 and CDR2 sequences are MDHEN and SYDVKM. This CDR3 has 14 amino acids. This CDR3 is CASPLWSGANVLTF. The CDR3, as DNA: TGTGCCAGCCCTTTATGGTCTGGGGCCAACGTCCTGACTTTC.

This rearrangement joins TRBV7-8 to TRBJ2-2; D is uncertain. CDR3 length: 15 amino acids. With 0 bases removed from V and 8 bases from J, the gap between germline ends came to 13 bases. Per germline, CDR1 SGHVS and CDR2 FQNEAQ. DNA for the CDR3: TGTGCCAGCAGCTTAGCGGGGTTACACCCAGGGGAGCTGTTTTTT. This codes for CASSLAGLHPGELFF.

A few counts support this clone. This rearrangement joins TRBV5-1 to TRBJ2-7, with TRBD2 matching over 8 bases. Germline CDR1 is SGHRS and CDR2 is YFSETQ. The V gene end was trimmed by 3 bases and the J gene end by 6 bases; junction bases not matched to a gene: 14. The CDR3 sequence is 16 residues long. The CDR3 DNA reads as TGCGCCAGCAGCTCCTCCGGGGGGGCGGTGCGGGGCGAGCAGTACTTC. This translates into CASSSSGGAVRGEQYF. The complete variable domain, with remaining parts taken from reference TRBV5-1 and TRBJ2-7, reads KAGVTQTPRYLIKTRGQQVTLSCSPISGHRSVSWYQQTPGQGLQFLFEYFSETQRNKGNFPGRFSGRQFSNSRSEMNVSTLELGDSALYLCASSSSGGAVRGEQYFGPGTRLTVT.